The 11 T cell receptor beta chains below were found in one sample sequenced in a study of identifying expanded T cells in peripheral blood. Profiled with immunoSEQ multiplex PCR; TCRdb holds only in-frame clones, not every one. The table records about 94,000 clones, approximately 85% of them present only once. The sequenced material came from blood. All receptors derive from a person between 18 and 75 years old in good health.

This chain connects TRBV9 to TRBJ2-1; TRBD2 agrees at 10 bases. Losses at the gene ends were 0 bases for V and 8 bases for J; bases not matched to a gene: 11. CDR1 SGDLS and CDR2 YYNGEE come from the germline V gene. The CDR3 has 17 residues. In DNA form, the CDR3 reads TGTGCCAGCAGCGTAGGAGGGGCTAGCGGGAGTATCTATGAGCAGTTCTTC. Translation gives CASSVGGASGSIYEQFF.

This chain links TRBV5-1 with TRBJ1-1, with D perhaps TRBD1 (6 bases). CDR3 length equals 17 residues. In germline, CDR1 is SGHRS, CDR2 YFSETQ. Deletions cut 1 base from V and 1 base from J, with 17 bases between. The CDR3 is CASSLSYGGTQNTEAFF. The CDR3 coding sequence is TGCGCCAGCAGCTTGAGCTATGGGGGCACCCAGAACACTGAAGCTTTCTTT.

The V call is TRBV9, the J call TRBJ2-2; a weak D match, TRBD1 (6 bases). This CDR3 is 15 amino acids long. The germline V gene has CDR1 SGDLS and CDR2 YYNGEE. Trimming left V 4 bases short and J 2 bases short, with 12 bases between. In DNA form, the CDR3 reads TGTGCCAGCAGCCCGGAGGACAGAAACACCGGGGAGCTGTTTTTT. Its translation is CASSPEDRNTGELFF.

The V call is TRBV5-8, the J call TRBJ2-7, with 13 bases fitting TRBD2. Germline assignment: CDR1 SGHTS and CDR2 YDEGEE. CDR3 length: 15 amino acids. Unmatched junction bases numbered 2, after V lost 4 bases and J lost 1 base. This CDR3 is CASSPGLAGSYEQYF. In nucleotides, the CDR3 is TGTGCCAGCAGCCCGGGACTAGCGGGATCCTACGAGCAGTACTTC.

The chain employs TRBV4-1 and TRBJ2-2; tentatively, D is TRBD1 or TRBD2 (6 bases each). Germline-derived CDR1 and CDR2 are MGHRA and YSYEKL. Trimming cost V 9 bases and J 3 bases, with 14 bases left between them. This CDR3 region has 14 residues. DNA for the CDR3: TGCGCCAGTACCCGGGGGCAGTACACCGGGGAGCTGTTTTTT. It is translated as CASTRGQYTGELFF.

The rearrangement uses TRBV12-5 and TRBJ2-1; 11 bases agree with TRBD1. V lost 6 bases and J lost 9; bases outside the gene matches: 13. This CDR3 has 16 residues. The germline V gene has CDR1 LGHNT and CDR2 FRNRAP. CDR3 protein: CASGLWGQGGRSEQFF. CDR3 nucleotides: TGTGCTAGTGGATTATGGGGACAGGGGGGAAGGAGTGAGCAGTTCTTC.

This clone was detected only once. V usage is TRBV5-1 and J usage is TRBJ2-5; D is unresolved. The J call may be wrong; the DNA end is better matched by TRBJ2-7. CDR1 is SGHRS, CDR2 YFSETQ, per germline. CDR3 size: 13 residues. The CDR3 protein is CASSLDTNYEQYF. The CDR3 region has the DNA TGCGCCAGCAGCTTGGACACAAACTACGAGCAGTACTTC.

This clone appeared a single time. The V and J genes are TRBV7-3 and TRBJ2-5; 7 nucleotides line up with TRBD1. Trimming at V came to 8 bases and at J to 5 bases, leaving 17 bases not matched to a gene. CDR3 length: 16 residues. Per the germline V gene, CDR1 is SGHTA and CDR2 is FQGTGA. CDR3 coding DNA: TGTGCCAGCCGTAAGGGCGACAGGGCCCTGGGGGAGACCCAGTACTTC. Its protein product is CASRKGDRALGETQYF.

The V and J genes are TRBV7-9 and TRBJ2-7; D may be TRBD2 (5 bases). Germline V gene lookup returns CDR1 SEHNR and CDR2 FQNEAQ (reference sequence). This CDR3 is 14 amino acids long. Trimming left V 5 bases short and J 6 bases short, with 17 bases between. The CDR3 region is CASSPTGVGPEQYF. The CDR3 DNA follows: TGTGCCAGCAGCCCGACCGGGGTAGGGCCCGAGCAGTACTTC.

The table lists this clone with a few counts. For the CDR3, the DNA is TGTGCCAGCAGCTTAGTAGGTCCTGGAAACACCATATATTTT. Amino acids: CASSLVGPGNTIYF. The genes are TRBV7-9 and TRBJ1-3, with no clear D. Germline CDR1 and CDR2: SEHNR and FQNEAQ (reference sequence). The V and J ends lost 1 base and 2 bases respectively, with 6 bases between them. This CDR3 is 14 amino acids long.

The V call is TRBV7-9, the J call TRBJ2-5, with TRBD1 matching 11 bases. Germline loops: CDR1 SEHNR, CDR2 FQNEAQ (reference sequence). V lost 6 bases to trimming and J lost 3 bases; unmatched junction nucleotides: 9. The CDR3 runs to 16 residues. The CDR3 protein is CASRIGTGGQEETQYF. DNA of the CDR3: TGTGCCAGCAGGATCGGGACAGGGGGTCAGGAAGAGACCCAGTACTTC.